This T cell receptor beta chain originates from a study of T-cell memory formation after mild COVID-19. Study information: Clusters were largely donor specific.

Libraries for TCRalpha and TCRbeta carried sample barcodes and unique molecular identifiers via 5'RACE. TCRdb passed the 5' RACE reads through MiXCR, listing each CDR3 protein once. The sample includes 250,000 to 350,000 distinct CDR3 sequences, 19% of them seen just once. Trimming pared 2 bases from V and 4 bases from J, leaving 11 bases between. The CDR3 covers 14 residues. Per the germline V gene, CDR1 is MNHEY and CDR2 is SVGAGI. Whole-study findings and limits: Some responding clones appeared in pre-infection memory, suggesting cross-reactive memory joined.

Of note for this clonotype: The antigen is unknown.

This TCR came from a man aged 18-30 years who had mild COVID-19 (a few samples of this study predate the infection). Cell type and time point are not known. The sample comprised PBMCs or a T cell subset sorted from them (not recorded which). V is TRBV6-5 and J is TRBJ1-1; TRBD1 is a possible D gene (5 bases). The CDR3 DNA reads TGTGCCAGCAGTTACACCAGGGTAGGCACTGAAGCTTTCTTT. This gives the protein CASSYTRVGTEAFF.